These 22 T cell receptor beta chains came from one sample sequenced in a study of cytomegalovirus exposure and HLA in healthy donors. Repertoires were generated with immunoSEQ multiplex PCR, while TCRdb's copy carries only in-frame clones and drops some. The repertoire holds some 180,000 clones, with roughly 86% as singletons. Material for sequencing was PBMCs. The receptors stem from a young man in good health and CMV-seropositive.

The rearrangement joins TRBV21-1 to TRBJ2-1; no DNA check was done on the table's D call, TRBD2. TRBV21-1 is a documented pseudogene. The CDR3 is 15 amino acids. CDR3 in DNA: TGTGCCAGCAGCAAAGTTCCTAGCCGAGGGAATGAGCAGTTCTTC. Amino acid sequence: CASSKVPSRGNEQFF.

This clone was detected a few times. The chain has TRBV6-5 and TRBJ2-7; 7 nucleotides agree with TRBD1. CDR1 is MNHEY and CDR2 is SVGAGI in the germline V gene. This CDR3 comprises 14 residues. V was pared by 7 bases and J by 4 bases, with 10 bases of the junction left unmatched. In DNA form, the CDR3 reads TGTGCCAGCACGACAGGGAACCTAGAGTACGAGCAGTACTTC. Translated: CASTTGNLEYEQYF.

V is TRBV27 and J is TRBJ2-3; 8 bases line up with TRBD2. The V and J ends lost 6 bases and 3 bases, in that order; junction bases with no gene match: 8. Per germline, CDR1 MNHEY and CDR2 SMNVEV (reference sequence). This CDR3 contains 15 residues. The CDR3 coding sequence is TGTGCCAGCAGCCCAAGCCCTAGCGGGACAGATACGCAGTATTTT. Encoded protein: CASSPSPSGTDTQYF.

The CDR3 region is CASSGQGPQETQYF. The CDR3, as DNA: TGTGCCAGCAGTGGGCAGGGGCCCCAAGAGACCCAGTACTTC. This chain connects TRBV9 to TRBJ2-5, with a weak D call TRBD1 (6 bases). Trimming took 5 bases from V and 1 from J, leaving 12 bases between them. The length of the CDR3 is 14 residues. Germline V lookup: CDR1 SGDLS, CDR2 YYNGEE.

This chain uses TRBV4-1 with TRBJ2-7; possibly TRBD2 for D (6 bases). The V and J ends lost 3 bases and 5 bases respectively, with 17 bases between them. This CDR3 has 15 residues. Germline assignment: CDR1 MGHRA and CDR2 YSYEKL. The CDR3 loop reads CASSQGGREIDEQYF. The CDR3 bases are TGCGCCAGCAGCCAGGGAGGCAGGGAAATAGACGAGCAGTACTTC.

The chain couples TRBV6-5 to TRBJ2-3; 8 nucleotides align to TRBD2. Germline V gene lookup returns CDR1 MNHEY and CDR2 SVGAGI. After removal of 0 bases from V and 4 bases from J, the junction contained 6 bases not matched to a gene. The CDR3 has 16 residues. Written as DNA, the CDR3 is TGTGCCAGCAGTTACTCCGGGGGGGCGGGCGCAGATACGCAGTATTTT. The encoded protein is CASSYSGGAGADTQYF.

This chain joins TRBV19 and TRBJ2-5; D not certain. Deletions cut 4 bases from V and 2 bases from J, with 2 bases between. The CDR3 loop spans 11 amino acids. The germline V gene has CDR1 LNHDA and CDR2 SQIVND (reference sequence). DNA for the CDR3: TGTGCCAGTAGTAAACAAGAGACCCAGTACTTC. It encodes CASSKQETQYF.

V gene TRBV12-5 combines with J gene TRBJ2-6; 7 nucleotides align to TRBD1. Trimming took 6 bases from V and 0 from J; bases not matched to a gene: 8. The CDR3 is made up of 17 amino acids. Germline V gene data show CDR1 as LGHNT and CDR2 as FRNRAP. CDR3 DNA sequence: TGTGCTAGTGGCTCGGGACAGTTCTTCTCTGGGGCCAACGTCCTGACTTTC. Translating it yields CASGSGQFFSGANVLTF.

This clone has only a few counts. This rearrangement joins TRBV9 to TRBJ2-3; 8 bases map to TRBD2. V lost 0 bases, J lost 3 bases, and 3 bases stayed unmatched. Germline V CDR1 and CDR2: SGDLS, YYNGEE. The length of the CDR3 is 15 residues. The CDR3 DNA is TGTGCCAGCAGCGTAGCGAGCGGGAGAACAGATACGCAGTATTTT. Translation: CASSVASGRTDTQYF.

This chain links TRBV6-5 with TRBJ1-4; D gene uncertain. The CDR3 loop spans 15 amino acids. Looked up from germline, CDR1 is MNHEY and CDR2 is SVGAGI. Trimming removed 3 bases from V and 6 bases from J, with 14 bases in between. The CDR3 nucleotides read TGTGCCAGCAGTTATTCCGGGAGGCAGCATGAAAAACTGTTTTTT. Translated, it gives CASSYSGRQHEKLFF.

This chain's CDR3 is CASSEAGGTDQYF. DNA for the CDR3: TGTGCCAGTAGTGAGGCGGGTGGCACGGATCAGTACTTC. The chain employs TRBV19 and TRBJ2-7; D is perhaps TRBD2 (5 bases). Trimming cost V 5 bases and J 10 bases, with 18 bases left between them. This CDR3 is 13 amino acids long. Per the germline V gene, CDR1 is LNHDA and CDR2 is SQIVND (reference sequence).

The chain employs TRBV6-6 and TRBJ2-7; 9 bases agree with TRBD2. V trimming: 2 bases; J trimming: 7 bases; junction bases outside the gene matches: 3. This CDR3 is 13 amino acids long. Germline assignment: CDR1 MNHNY and CDR2 SVGAGI (reference sequence). The CDR3 DNA reads as TGTGCCAGCAGTTACACCCTAGCGGGGGAGCAGTACTTC. Its protein product is CASSYTLAGEQYF.

This chain joins TRBV5-5 and TRBJ2-7, with D possibly being TRBD2 (6 bases). CDR1 and CDR2 from the germline V gene are SGHKS and YYEKEE (reference sequence). The CDR3 is 16 residues long. The germline V and J ends were trimmed by 4 bases and 1 base, with 18 bases remaining between them. The CDR3: CASSLAGLTQSYEQYF. The DNA for the CDR3 is TGTGCCAGCAGCCTGGCGGGGCTCACGCAATCCTACGAGCAGTACTTC.

The gene calls are TRBV28 and TRBJ2-7; TRBD1 agrees at 8 bases. Germline CDR1 and CDR2: MDHEN and SYDVKM. The junction had 11 bases not matched to a gene; V was cut back by 5 bases and J by 2 bases. The CDR3 is made up of 16 amino acids. The CDR3 DNA follows: TGTGCCAGCAGTCCACTTTGGACAGGGCGACCCTACGAGCAGTACTTC. Its translation: CASSPLWTGRPYEQYF.

This clone has a handful of counts. The chain carries TRBV4-2 and TRBJ2-3; TRBD2 aligns across 15 bases. J gave up 3 bases and V 4 bases, and 14 bases lay outside the gene matches. The CDR3 totals 20 residues. Per the germline V gene, CDR1 is LGHNA and CDR2 is YNFKEQ. CDR3 sequence: CASSRAGTSGGPLSTDTQYF. As DNA, the CDR3 is TGTGCCAGCAGCCGAGCCGGGACTAGCGGGGGGCCCCTTTCGACAGATACGCAGTATTTT.

The chain links TRBV14 to TRBJ2-2, with 12 bases lining up with TRBD1. V shed 4 bases, J shed 3 bases, and the junction held 6 bases outside the gene matches. The CDR3 totals 17 residues. The germline V gene encodes CDR1 SGHDN and CDR2 FVKESK. CDR3 bases: TGTGCCAGCAGCCGTACGGGACAGGGGGCGTACACCGGGGAGCTGTTTTTT. Its protein product is CASSRTGQGAYTGELFF.

The genes are TRBV4-2 and TRBJ2-6, with D perhaps given as TRBD1 or TRBD2 (5 bases each). The CDR3 length is 16 residues. Germline CDR1 is LGHNA and CDR2 is YNFKEQ. Trimming removed 4 bases from V and 1 base from J, with 11 bases in between. The CDR3 bases are TGTGCCAGCAGCCGAGAAGAGGGGTCTGGGGCCAACGTCCTGACTTTC. Residues: CASSREEGSGANVLTF.

This chain uses TRBV9 with TRBJ2-7; 7 positions match TRBD1. Germline lookup yields CDR1 SGDLS and CDR2 YYNGEE. There are 15 residues in the CDR3. Trimming took 3 bases from V and 3 from J; bases not matched to a gene: 9. CDR3 coding DNA: TGTGCCAGCAGCGCCGGGACAGTAGGGGACTACGAGCAGTACTTC. The encoded protein is CASSAGTVGDYEQYF.

The genes are TRBV9 and TRBJ2-7; 8 bases match TRBD1. CDR1 is SGDLS and CDR2 is YYNGEE in the germline V gene. The V gene end was trimmed by 4 bases and the J gene end by 4 bases; junction bases not matched to a gene: 13. The CDR3 consists of 16 residues. CDR3 DNA: TGTGCCAGCAGCCCAGGGGGCTCAGGAATTTTGTACGAGCAGTACTTC. Residues: CASSPGGSGILYEQYF.

The chain joins TRBV2 to TRBJ2-7, with D perhaps TRBD1 (6 bases). V dropped 3 bases and J dropped 2 bases, with 11 bases sitting between them. Germline values: CDR1 SNHLY, CDR2 FYNNEI. This CDR3 has 14 residues. CDR3 nucleotide sequence: TGTGCCAGCAGTGACAGGGGCCCCACCTACGAGCAGTACTTC. Translating gives CASSDRGPTYEQYF.

The chain links TRBV5-1 to TRBJ2-7; TRBD1 is a possible D gene (6 bases). The CDR3 loop spans 12 amino acids. In germline, CDR1 is SGHRS, CDR2 YFSETQ. The germline V and J ends were trimmed by 4 bases and 7 bases, with 12 bases remaining between them. The CDR3 loop reads CASSQNRVEQYF. The CDR3 region has the DNA TGCGCCAGCAGCCAGAACAGGGTGGAGCAGTACTTC.

This chain joins TRBV5-4 and TRBJ2-2, with TRBD2 matching over 9 bases. V lost 6 bases to trimming and J lost 1 base; unmatched junction nucleotides: 1. Germline CDR1 and CDR2: SGHNT and YYREEE (reference sequence). The CDR3 extends over 14 amino acids. The CDR3 spells CASTLAGNTGELFF. CDR3 nucleotides: TGTGCCAGCACACTAGCGGGGAACACCGGGGAGCTGTTTTTT.